This T cell receptor (beta chain) came from a study of blood T cell repertoires in COVID-19. Some clones are missing from TCRdb's copy, which holds only in-frame ones; the method was immunoSEQ multiplex PCR. The table has about 160,000 clones, about 80% seen once. Recruitment covered roughly 22 US areas and drew participants whose ages spanned roughly 18 to 100 years. The CDR3 is made up of 16 amino acids. Trimming shortened V by 9 bases and J by 2 bases, and 21 bases separated the two germline ends. Germline V lookup: CDR1 SNHLY, CDR2 FYNNEI. About this clone itself: Other DNA sequences of this sample code for an identical CDR3.

The genes are TRBV2 and TRBJ2-3; TRBD1 might be the D (5 bases). Input material: PBMCs or T cells enriched from blood (not recorded which). This receptor was identified in a woman aged 55 to 70 who had recovered from COVID-19. CDR3 sequence reads: CASSPWSRGDTDTQYF. The CDR3 DNA is TGTGCCAGTAGTCCATGGTCAAGGGGCGACACAGATACGCAGTATTTT.